This T cell receptor (beta chain) was obtained from a study of untreated major depressive disorder. Some clones are missing from TCRdb's copy, which holds only in-frame ones; the method was immunoSEQ multiplex PCR. The table includes 20,000 to 25,000 clones, 85% to 95% detected once. Trimming left V 0 bases short and J 0 bases short, with 11 bases between. Germline loops: CDR1 LGHNA, CDR2 YNFKEQ. This CDR3 spans 17 amino acids. The chain joins TRBV4-2 to TRBJ1-4; perhaps TRBD1 as D (6 bases). Material for sequencing was CD4+ T cells from PBMCs. The clonotype was recovered from a man aged 25-45 years in good health. CDR3 in DNA: TGTGCCAGCAGCCAAGACGGACAGCTTGCAACTAATGAAAAACTGTTTTTT. The encoded protein is CASSQDGQLATNEKLFF.